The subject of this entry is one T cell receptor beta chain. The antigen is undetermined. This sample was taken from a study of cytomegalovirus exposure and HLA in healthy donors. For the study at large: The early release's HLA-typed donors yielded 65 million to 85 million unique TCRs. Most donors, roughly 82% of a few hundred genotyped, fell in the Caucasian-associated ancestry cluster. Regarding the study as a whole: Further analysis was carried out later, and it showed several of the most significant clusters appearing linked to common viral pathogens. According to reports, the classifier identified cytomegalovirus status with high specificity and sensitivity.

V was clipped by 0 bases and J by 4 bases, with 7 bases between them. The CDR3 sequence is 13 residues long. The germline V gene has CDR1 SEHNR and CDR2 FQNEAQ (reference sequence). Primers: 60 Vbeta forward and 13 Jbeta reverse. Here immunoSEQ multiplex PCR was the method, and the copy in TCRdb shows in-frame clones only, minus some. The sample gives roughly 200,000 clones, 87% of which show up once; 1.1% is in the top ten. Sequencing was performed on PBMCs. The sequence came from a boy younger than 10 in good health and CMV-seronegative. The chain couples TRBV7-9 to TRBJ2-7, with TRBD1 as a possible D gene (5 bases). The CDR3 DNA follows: TGTGCCAGCAGCTTAGCGCCAGGGTACGAGCAGTACTTC. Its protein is CASSLAPGYEQYF.